This TCR beta chain is drawn from a study of T cell responses to AZD1222 COVID-19 vaccine. Study-wide findings and caveats: Repertoire sampling happened only post peak T cell response.

The CDR3 is 15 residues long. Germline V lookup: CDR1 SGHRS, CDR2 YFSETQ. Trimming left V 2 bases short and J 5 bases short, with 15 bases between. This table comes from immunoSEQ multiplex PCR, and its TCRdb copy is limited to in-frame clones, with some not included. The sample has 90,000 to 100,000 clones; 70% to 90% are singletons. As for this clone: What it binds is unknown.

The genes are TRBV5-1 and TRBJ2-3; no definite D call. This receptor was obtained from an adult in good health. Material: peripheral blood, obtained on day 0 of AZD1222 vaccination. The DNA of the CDR3 is TGCGCCAGCAGCTTTCTGGCGGTGGTAGGAGATACGCAGTATTTT. It codes for CASSFLAVVGDTQYF.